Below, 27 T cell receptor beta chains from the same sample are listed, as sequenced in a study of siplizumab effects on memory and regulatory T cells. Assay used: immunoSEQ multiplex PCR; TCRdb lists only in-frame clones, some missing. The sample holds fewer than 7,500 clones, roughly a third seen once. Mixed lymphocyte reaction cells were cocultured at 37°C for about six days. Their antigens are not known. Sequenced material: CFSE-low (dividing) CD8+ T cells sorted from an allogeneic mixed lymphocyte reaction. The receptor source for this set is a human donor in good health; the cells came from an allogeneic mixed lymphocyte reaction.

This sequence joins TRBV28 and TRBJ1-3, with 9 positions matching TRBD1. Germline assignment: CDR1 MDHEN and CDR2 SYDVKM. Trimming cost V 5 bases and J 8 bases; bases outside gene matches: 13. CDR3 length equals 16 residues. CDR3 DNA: TGTGCCAGCAGTCCACCATCATACGACAGGGGGGACACCATATATTTT. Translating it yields CASSPPSYDRGDTIYF.

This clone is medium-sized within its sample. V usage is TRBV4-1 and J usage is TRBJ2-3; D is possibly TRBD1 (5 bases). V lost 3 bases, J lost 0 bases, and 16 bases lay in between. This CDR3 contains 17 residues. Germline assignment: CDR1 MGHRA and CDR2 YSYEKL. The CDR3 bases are TGCGCCAGCAGCCATAAACATACAGGAGCCAGCACAGATACGCAGTATTTT. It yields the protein CASSHKHTGASTDTQYF.

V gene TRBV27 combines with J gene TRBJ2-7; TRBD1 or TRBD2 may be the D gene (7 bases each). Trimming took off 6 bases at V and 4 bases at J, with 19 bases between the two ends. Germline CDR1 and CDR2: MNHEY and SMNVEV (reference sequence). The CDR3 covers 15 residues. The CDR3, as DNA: TGTGCCAGCAGCCTATCCGGGGAGGGGGCGTACGAGCAGTACTTC. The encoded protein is CASSLSGEGAYEQYF.

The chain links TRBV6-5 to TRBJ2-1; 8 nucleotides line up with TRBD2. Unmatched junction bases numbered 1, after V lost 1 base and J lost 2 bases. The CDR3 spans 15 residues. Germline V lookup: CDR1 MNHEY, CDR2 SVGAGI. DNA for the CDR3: TGTGCCAGCAGTTACTTCGGGGGGGCCTACAATGAGCAGTTCTTC. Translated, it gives CASSYFGGAYNEQFF.

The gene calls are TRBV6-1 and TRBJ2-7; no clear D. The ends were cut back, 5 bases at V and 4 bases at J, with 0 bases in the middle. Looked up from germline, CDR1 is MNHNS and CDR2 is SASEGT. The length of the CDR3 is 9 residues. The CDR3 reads CASSYEQYF. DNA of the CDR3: TGTGCCAGCAGTTACGAGCAGTACTTC.

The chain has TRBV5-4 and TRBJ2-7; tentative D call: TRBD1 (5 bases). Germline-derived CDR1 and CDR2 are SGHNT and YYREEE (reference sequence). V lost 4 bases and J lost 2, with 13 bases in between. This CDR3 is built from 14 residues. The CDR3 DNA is TGTGCCAGCAGCGCAGGGCTAAATCCCTACGAGCAGTACTTC. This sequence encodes CASSAGLNPYEQYF.

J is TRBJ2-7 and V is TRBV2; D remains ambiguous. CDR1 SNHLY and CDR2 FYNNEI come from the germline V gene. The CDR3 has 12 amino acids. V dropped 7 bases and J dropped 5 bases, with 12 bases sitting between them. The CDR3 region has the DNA TGTGCCAGCAAGGCGCAGAATGACGAGCAGTACTTC. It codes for CASKAQNDEQYF.

The CDR3 spells CASNRGFLYNEQFF. The CDR3 nucleotides are TGTGCCAGCAACAGGGGTTTTCTTTACAATGAGCAGTTCTTC. This rearrangement joins TRBV27 to TRBJ2-1; 7 nucleotides match TRBD1. Per the germline V gene, CDR1 is MNHEY and CDR2 is SMNVEV (reference sequence). This CDR3 spans 14 amino acids. V shed 7 bases, J shed 4 bases, and the junction held 7 bases outside the gene matches.

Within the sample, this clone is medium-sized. This chain's CDR3 is CASSFSYNEQFF. Written as DNA, the CDR3 is TGTGCCAGCAGCTTTAGCTACAATGAGCAGTTCTTC. The chain is built from TRBV11-3 and TRBJ2-1; unclear D gene. This CDR3 contains 12 residues. Trimming took 3 bases from V and 3 from J, leaving 3 bases between them. Germline assignment: CDR1 SGHNT and CDR2 YENEEA.

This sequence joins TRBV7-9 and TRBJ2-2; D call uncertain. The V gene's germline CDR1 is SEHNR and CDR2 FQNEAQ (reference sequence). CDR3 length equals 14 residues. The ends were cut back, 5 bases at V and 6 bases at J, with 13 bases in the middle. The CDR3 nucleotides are TGTGCCAGCAGCGCACTATTACGGGCCGGGGAGCTGTTTTTT. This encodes CASSALLRAGELFF. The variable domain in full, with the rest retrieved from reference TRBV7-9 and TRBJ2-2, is DTGVSQNPRHKITKRGQNVTFRCDPISEHNRLYWYRQTLGQGPEFLTYFQNEAQLEKSRLLSDRFSAERPKGSFSTLEIQRTEQGDSAMYLCASSALLRAGELFFGEGSRLTVL.

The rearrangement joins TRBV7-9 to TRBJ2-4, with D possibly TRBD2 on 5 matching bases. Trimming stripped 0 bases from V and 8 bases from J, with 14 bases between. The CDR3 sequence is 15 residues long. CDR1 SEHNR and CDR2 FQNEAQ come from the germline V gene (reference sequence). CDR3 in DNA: TGTGCCAGCAGCTTAGCGCAACGGGGAATAGACATTCAGTACTTC. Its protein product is CASSLAQRGIDIQYF.

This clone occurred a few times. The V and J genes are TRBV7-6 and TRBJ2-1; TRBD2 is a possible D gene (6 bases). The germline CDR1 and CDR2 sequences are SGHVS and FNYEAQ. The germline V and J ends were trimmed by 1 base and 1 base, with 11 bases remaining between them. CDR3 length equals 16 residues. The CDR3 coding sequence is TGTGCCAGCAGCTTAGGGGCGGGACCATCCTACAATGAGCAGTTCTTC. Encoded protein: CASSLGAGPSYNEQFF.

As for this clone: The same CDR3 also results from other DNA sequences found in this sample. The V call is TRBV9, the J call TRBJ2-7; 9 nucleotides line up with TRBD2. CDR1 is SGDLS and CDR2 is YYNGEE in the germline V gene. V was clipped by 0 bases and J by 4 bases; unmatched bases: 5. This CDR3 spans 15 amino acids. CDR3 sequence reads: CASSVGGTSSYEQYF. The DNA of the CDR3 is TGTGCCAGCAGCGTAGGTGGGACTAGCAGTTACGAGCAGTACTTC. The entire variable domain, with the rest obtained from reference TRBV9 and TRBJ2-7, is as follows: DSGVTQTPKHLITATGQRVTLRCSPRSGDLSVYWYQQSLDQGLQFLIQYYNGEERAKGNILERFSAQQFPDLHSELNLSSLELGDSALYFCASSVGGTSSYEQYFGPGTRLTVT.

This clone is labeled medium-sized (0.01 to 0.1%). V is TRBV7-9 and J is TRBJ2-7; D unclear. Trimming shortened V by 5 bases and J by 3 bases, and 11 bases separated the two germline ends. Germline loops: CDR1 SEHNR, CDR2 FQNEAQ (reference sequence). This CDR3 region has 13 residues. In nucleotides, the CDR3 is TGTGCCAGCAGCGACTTACAGAGCTACGAGCAGTACTTC. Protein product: CASSDLQSYEQYF. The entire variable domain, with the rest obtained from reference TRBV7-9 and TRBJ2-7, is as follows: DTGVSQNPRHKITKRGQNVTFRCDPISEHNRLYWYRQTLGQGPEFLTYFQNEAQLEKSRLLSDRFSAERPKGSFSTLEIQRTEQGDSAMYLCASSDLQSYEQYFGPGTRLTVT.

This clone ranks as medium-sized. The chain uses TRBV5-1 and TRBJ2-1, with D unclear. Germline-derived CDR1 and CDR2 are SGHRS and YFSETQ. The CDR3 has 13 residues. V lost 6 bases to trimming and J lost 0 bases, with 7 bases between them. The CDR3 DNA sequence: TGCGCCAGCAAGACGGGCTCCTACAATGAGCAGTTCTTC. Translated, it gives CASKTGSYNEQFF. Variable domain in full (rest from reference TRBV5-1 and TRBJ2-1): KAGVTQTPRYLIKTRGQQVTLSCSPISGHRSVSWYQQTPGQGLQFLFEYFSETQRNKGNFPGRFSGRQFSNSRSEMNVSTLELGDSALYLCASKTGSYNEQFFGPGTRLTVL.

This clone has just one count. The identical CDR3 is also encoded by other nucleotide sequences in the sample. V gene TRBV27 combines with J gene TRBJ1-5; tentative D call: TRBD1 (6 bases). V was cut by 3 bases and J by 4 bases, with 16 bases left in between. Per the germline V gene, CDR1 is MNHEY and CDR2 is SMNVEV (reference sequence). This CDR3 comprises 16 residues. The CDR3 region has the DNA TGTGCCAGCAGTTTTGGGGGCGGGGGTGGGAATCAGCCCCAGCATTTT. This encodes CASSFGGGGGNQPQHF.

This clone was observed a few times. For the CDR3, the DNA is TGCGCCAGCAGCTGGGACAGGGCCACCGGGGAGCTGTTTTTT. This translates into CASSWDRATGELFF. The chain is built from TRBV5-1 and TRBJ2-2; 9 bases are shared with TRBD1. Germline CDR1 is SGHRS and CDR2 is YFSETQ. The J segment lost 4 bases and the V segment lost 3 bases, leaving 1 base of the junction unmatched. CDR3 length equals 14 residues.

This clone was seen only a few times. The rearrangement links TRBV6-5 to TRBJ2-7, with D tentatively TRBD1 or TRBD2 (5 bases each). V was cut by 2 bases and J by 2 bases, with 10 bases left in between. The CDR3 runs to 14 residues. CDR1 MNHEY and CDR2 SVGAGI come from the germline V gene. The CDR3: CASSYRDQPYEQYF. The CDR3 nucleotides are TGTGCCAGCAGTTACCGGGACCAGCCCTACGAGCAGTACTTC.

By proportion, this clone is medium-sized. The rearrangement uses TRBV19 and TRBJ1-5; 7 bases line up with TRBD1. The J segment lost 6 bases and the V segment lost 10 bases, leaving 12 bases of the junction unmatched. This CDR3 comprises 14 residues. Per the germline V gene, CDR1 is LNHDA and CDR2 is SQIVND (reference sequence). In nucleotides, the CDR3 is TGTGCCACTACGACAGGGAATGAAAGTCAGCCCCAGCATTTT. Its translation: CATTTGNESQPQHF.

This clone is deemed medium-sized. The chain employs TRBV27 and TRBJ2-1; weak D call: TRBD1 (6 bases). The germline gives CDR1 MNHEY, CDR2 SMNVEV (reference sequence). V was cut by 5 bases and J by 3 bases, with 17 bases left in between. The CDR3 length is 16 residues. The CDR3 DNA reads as TGTGCCAGCAGTAAACTTGCAGGGGCTATCTACAATGAGCAGTTCTTC. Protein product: CASSKLAGAIYNEQFF.

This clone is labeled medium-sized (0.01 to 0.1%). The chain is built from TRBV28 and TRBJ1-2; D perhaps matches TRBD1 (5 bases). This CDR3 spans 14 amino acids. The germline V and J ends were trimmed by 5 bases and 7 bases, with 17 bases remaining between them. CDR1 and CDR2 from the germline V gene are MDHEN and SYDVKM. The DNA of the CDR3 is TGTGCCAGCAGTCCAACCATTCAGGGCTCTGGCTACACCTTC. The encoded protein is CASSPTIQGSGYTF.

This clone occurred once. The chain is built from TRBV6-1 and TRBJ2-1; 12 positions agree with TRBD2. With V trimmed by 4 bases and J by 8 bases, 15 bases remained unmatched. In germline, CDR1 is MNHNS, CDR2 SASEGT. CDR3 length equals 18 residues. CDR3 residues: CASSGARLAGGPGYEQFF. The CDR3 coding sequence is TGTGCCAGCAGTGGAGCTCGCCTAGCGGGAGGGCCGGGGTATGAGCAGTTCTTC.

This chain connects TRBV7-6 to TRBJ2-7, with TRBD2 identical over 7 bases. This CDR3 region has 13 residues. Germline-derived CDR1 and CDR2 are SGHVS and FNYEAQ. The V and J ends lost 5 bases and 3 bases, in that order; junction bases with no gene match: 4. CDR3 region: CASSPGGNYEQYF. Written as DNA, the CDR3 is TGTGCCAGCAGCCCCGGGGGGAACTACGAGCAGTACTTC.

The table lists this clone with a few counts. In nucleotides, the CDR3 is TGTGCCAGCAGTGGGACAGGGGGCAATGAGCAGTTCTTC. Translation: CASSGTGGNEQFF. This rearrangement joins TRBV28 to TRBJ2-1, with 11 bases lining up with TRBD1. CDR3 length equals 13 residues. The junction had 0 bases not matched to a gene; V was cut back by 5 bases and J by 6 bases. Germline V gives CDR1 MDHEN, CDR2 SYDVKM.

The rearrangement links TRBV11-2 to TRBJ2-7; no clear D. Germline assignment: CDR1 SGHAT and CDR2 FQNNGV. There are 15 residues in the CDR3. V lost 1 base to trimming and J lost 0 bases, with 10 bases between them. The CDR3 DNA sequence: TGTGCCAGCAGCTTAGCGTCCCGGTTCTCCTACGAGCAGTACTTC. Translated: CASSLASRFSYEQYF. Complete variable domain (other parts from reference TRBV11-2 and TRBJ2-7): EAGVAQSPRYKIIEKRQSVAFWCNPISGHATLYWYQQILGQGPKLLIQFQNNGVVDDSQLPKDRFSAERLKGVDSTLKIQPAKLEDSAVYLCASSLASRFSYEQYFGPGTRLTVT.

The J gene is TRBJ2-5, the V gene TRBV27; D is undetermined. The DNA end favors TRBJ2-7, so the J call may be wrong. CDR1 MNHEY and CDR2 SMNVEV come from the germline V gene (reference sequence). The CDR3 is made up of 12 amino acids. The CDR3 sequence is CASSFQNSEQYF. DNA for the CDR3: TGTGCCAGCAGTTTTCAAAATAGCGAGCAGTACTTC.

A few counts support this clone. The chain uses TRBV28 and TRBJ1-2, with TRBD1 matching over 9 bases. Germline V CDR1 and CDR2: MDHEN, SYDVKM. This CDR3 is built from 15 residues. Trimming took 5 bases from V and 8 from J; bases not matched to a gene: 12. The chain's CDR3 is CASSPLGQGISGYTF. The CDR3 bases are TGTGCCAGCAGTCCGCTAGGACAGGGGATTAGCGGCTACACCTTC.